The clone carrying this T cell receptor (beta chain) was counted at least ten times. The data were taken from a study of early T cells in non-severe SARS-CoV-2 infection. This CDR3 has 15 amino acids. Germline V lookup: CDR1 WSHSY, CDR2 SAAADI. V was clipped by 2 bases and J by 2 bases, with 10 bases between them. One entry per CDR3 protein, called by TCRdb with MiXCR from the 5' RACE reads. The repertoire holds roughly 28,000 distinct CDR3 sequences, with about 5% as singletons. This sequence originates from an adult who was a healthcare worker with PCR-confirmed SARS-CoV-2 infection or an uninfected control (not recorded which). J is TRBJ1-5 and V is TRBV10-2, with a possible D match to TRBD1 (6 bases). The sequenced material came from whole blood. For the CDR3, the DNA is TGCGCCAGCAGTGAGATACAGGGCGGCAATCAGCCCCAGCATTTT. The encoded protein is CASSEIQGGNQPQHF.